The rows below give T cell receptor beta chains drawn from one sample of a study of cytomegalovirus exposure and HLA in healthy donors. Clones were sequenced by immunoSEQ multiplex PCR, and TCRdb holds only the in-frame ones, with some missing. The data contain 95,000 to 150,000 clones, 75% of them seen just once; the ten biggest clones take up just under 3%. The sample taken for sequencing was PBMCs. Receptors were obtained from a woman aged 40 to 55 in good health and CMV-seropositive. The conserved cysteine and the conserved F or W are not part of the CDR3 here. The order of the fields is J gene, V gene, D gene, CDR3 protein. The D gene is left open where the match is weak.

j_gene: TRBJ2-1
v_gene: TRBV2
d_gene: NA
CDR3aa: ASVFSRTYNEQF

j_gene: TRBJ2-7
v_gene: TRBV18
d_gene: NA
CDR3aa: ASSPNGYEQY

j_gene: TRBJ1-3
v_gene: TRBV4-1
d_gene: TRBD1
CDR3aa: ASSQGGRFGQAGNTIY

j_gene: TRBJ2-4
v_gene: TRBV18
d_gene: NA
CDR3aa: ASSPGQVKEGGSIQY

j_gene: TRBJ2-1
v_gene: TRBV30
d_gene: TRBD2
CDR3aa: AWSGLAGEDEQF

j_gene: TRBJ2-5
v_gene: TRBV5-6
d_gene: NA
CDR3aa: ASSLALRREETQY

j_gene: TRBJ2-7
v_gene: TRBV30
d_gene: TRBD2
CDR3aa: AFGLAGASYEQY

j_gene: TRBJ1-3
v_gene: TRBV4-2
d_gene: TRBD1
CDR3aa: ASSQVRDRSPKFSGNTIY

j_gene: TRBJ2-2
v_gene: TRBV27
d_gene: TRBD2
CDR3aa: ARTAPSGRGGTGELF

j_gene: TRBJ1-5
v_gene: TRBV30
d_gene: TRBD1
CDR3aa: AWTEPGTGSLPQH

j_gene: TRBJ2-7
v_gene: TRBV10-3
d_gene: TRBD2
CDR3aa: AISGGPAGGYEQY

j_gene: TRBJ1-5
v_gene: TRBV7-8
d_gene: TRBD1
CDR3aa: ASSEHRGQGAQPQH

j_gene: TRBJ1-5
v_gene: TRBV7-2
d_gene: NA
CDR3aa: ASSPNSAGNSNQPQH

j_gene: TRBJ1-2
v_gene: TRBV29-1
d_gene: NA
CDR3aa: SVEATPRGYGYT

j_gene: TRBJ2-7
v_gene: TRBV10-3
d_gene: NA
CDR3aa: AIIRGRRKQY

j_gene: TRBJ1-5
v_gene: TRBV13
d_gene: NA
CDR3aa: ASSLAQGAPTGNQPQH

j_gene: TRBJ2-7
v_gene: TRBV5-4
d_gene: TRBD2
CDR3aa: ASSLVGRALEQY

j_gene: TRBJ1-5
v_gene: TRBV18
d_gene: NA
CDR3aa: ASSPEGRGNQPQH

j_gene: TRBJ2-3
v_gene: TRBV5-1
d_gene: TRBD1
CDR3aa: ASSRGQGIDTQY

j_gene: TRBJ2-1
v_gene: TRBV28
d_gene: TRBD2
CDR3aa: ASSSLAGYVNEQF

j_gene: TRBJ1-1
v_gene: TRBV7-9
d_gene: TRBD1
CDR3aa: ASSSHHRGRVTEAF

j_gene: TRBJ1-5
v_gene: TRBV19
d_gene: TRBD1
CDR3aa: ASSGTGGNQPQH

j_gene: TRBJ1-1
v_gene: TRBV5-6
d_gene: NA
CDR3aa: ASSLGAFPNEAF

j_gene: TRBJ2-1
v_gene: TRBV10-3
d_gene: NA
CDR3aa: AISEIGQNEQF

j_gene: TRBJ1-6
v_gene: TRBV16
d_gene: NA
CDR3aa: ASSLTGNSPLH

j_gene: TRBJ1-1
v_gene: TRBV6-1
d_gene: NA
CDR3aa: ASLELLNTEAF

j_gene: TRBJ1-5
v_gene: TRBV19
d_gene: TRBD1
CDR3aa: ASSIRQGLRDQPQH

j_gene: TRBJ2-3
v_gene: TRBV6-5
d_gene: NA
CDR3aa: ASSYDLSRDTQY

j_gene: TRBJ1-5
v_gene: TRBV28
d_gene: NA
CDR3aa: ASSPQEGSGQPQH

j_gene: TRBJ2-3
v_gene: TRBV28
d_gene: NA
CDR3aa: ASSLTFTQY

j_gene: TRBJ1-2
v_gene: TRBV6-5
d_gene: TRBD1
CDR3aa: ASRGLGTGFNGYT

j_gene: TRBJ2-1
v_gene: TRBV6-5
d_gene: NA
CDR3aa: ASTSPTSHEQF

j_gene: TRBJ2-7
v_gene: TRBV27
d_gene: TRBD2
CDR3aa: ASSTNRDYPYEQY

j_gene: TRBJ1-5
v_gene: TRBV21-1
d_gene: NA
CDR3aa: ASSKAEGTGANQPQH

j_gene: TRBJ1-1
v_gene: TRBV5-1
d_gene: NA
CDR3aa: ASSLVGTNTEAF

j_gene: TRBJ1-1
v_gene: TRBV6-1
d_gene: NA
CDR3aa: ASMHRFKNTEAF

j_gene: TRBJ1-2
v_gene: TRBV29-1
d_gene: NA
CDR3aa: SVEVQGSYGYT

j_gene: NA
v_gene: TRBV4-3
d_gene: NA
CDR3aa: ASSQRAQDYEQY

j_gene: TRBJ1-2
v_gene: TRBV9
d_gene: TRBD1
CDR3aa: ASSVGTGDGYT

j_gene: TRBJ2-7
v_gene: TRBV30
d_gene: NA
CDR3aa: AWSALVYEQY

j_gene: TRBJ1-3
v_gene: TRBV14
d_gene: NA
CDR3aa: ASSLYRGLAGNTIY

j_gene: TRBJ1-1
v_gene: TRBV28
d_gene: NA
CDR3aa: ASSFPRDLNTEAF

j_gene: TRBJ1-1
v_gene: TRBV5-4
d_gene: NA
CDR3aa: ASSPAQTVGTEAF

j_gene: TRBJ2-6
v_gene: TRBV27
d_gene: NA
CDR3aa: ASSQSPGANVLT

j_gene: TRBJ1-1
v_gene: TRBV6-4
d_gene: NA
CDR3aa: ASSEGGGSTEAF

j_gene: TRBJ2-7
v_gene: TRBV7-9
d_gene: NA
CDR3aa: ASSLAEAAEQY

j_gene: TRBJ2-7
v_gene: TRBV5-4
d_gene: TRBD1
CDR3aa: ASSLGVDRAVYEQY

j_gene: TRBJ1-1
v_gene: TRBV5-8
d_gene: TRBD1
CDR3aa: ASSSNLGTGWNTEAF

j_gene: TRBJ1-1
v_gene: TRBV19
d_gene: NA
CDR3aa: ASSIDQQVAF

j_gene: TRBJ2-1
v_gene: TRBV7-2
d_gene: NA
CDR3aa: ASSLILRGGQF

j_gene: TRBJ1-2
v_gene: TRBV9
d_gene: NA
CDR3aa: ASSPRSLWAEDGYT

j_gene: TRBJ2-7
v_gene: TRBV4-2
d_gene: TRBD2
CDR3aa: ASSRYRASGYEQY

j_gene: TRBJ2-7
v_gene: TRBV27
d_gene: TRBD1
CDR3aa: ASSFQAGTAYEQY